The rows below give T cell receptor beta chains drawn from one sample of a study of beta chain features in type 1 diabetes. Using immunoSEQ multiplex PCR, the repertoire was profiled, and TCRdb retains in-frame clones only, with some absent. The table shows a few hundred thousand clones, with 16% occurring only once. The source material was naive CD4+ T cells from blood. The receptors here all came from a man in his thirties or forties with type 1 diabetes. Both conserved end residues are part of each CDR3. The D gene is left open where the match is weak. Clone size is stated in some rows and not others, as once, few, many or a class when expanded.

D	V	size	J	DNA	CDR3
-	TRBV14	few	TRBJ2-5	TGTGCCAGCAGCCAAGGGAAAGTGTACCAAGAGACCCAGTACTTC	CASSQGKVYQETQYF
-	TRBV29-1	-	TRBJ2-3	TGCACCGCTGAAGGCCTCACAGATACGCAGTATTTT	CTAEGLTDTQYF
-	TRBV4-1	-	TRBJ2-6	TGCGCCAGCAGCCAACCCGGGACAGGGGCCAACGTCCTGACTTTC	CASSQPGTGANVLTF
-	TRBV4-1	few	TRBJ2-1	TGCGCCAGCAGCCAAGTCCCAGGGACGGTCTCCTACAATGAGCAGTTCTTC	CASSQVPGTVSYNEQFF
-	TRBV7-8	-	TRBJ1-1	TGTGCCAGCAGCTTAGCTGTCACCTTAAACACTGAAGCTTTCTTT	CASSLAVTLNTEAFF
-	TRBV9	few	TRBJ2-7	TGTGCCAGCAGCGTGGAAGGACAGACTAGGACGCAGTACTTC	CASSVEGQTRTQYF
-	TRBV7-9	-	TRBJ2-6	TGTGCCAGCAGCTTAGGCAGGGATGCCAACGTCCTGACTTTC	CASSLGRDANVLTF
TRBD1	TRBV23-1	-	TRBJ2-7	TGCGCCAGCAGTCCCAAGCGAGGGGGCTACTACGAGCAGTACTTC	CASSPKRGGYYEQYF
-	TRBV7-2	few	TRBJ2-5	TGTGCCAGCAGCCCACGGGCCGGGTCAGCGAGGGAGGAGTACTTC	CASSPRAGSAREEYF
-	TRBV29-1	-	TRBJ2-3	TGCAGCGTCGTCCCTGGCAGCACAGATACGCAGTATTTT	CSVVPGSTDTQYF
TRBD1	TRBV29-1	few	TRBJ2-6	TGCAGCGTGGCCGGGACAGGGGGCGTATCGAGCTCTGGGGCCAACGTCCTGACTTTC	CSVAGTGGVSSSGANVLTF
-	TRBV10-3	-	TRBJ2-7	TGTGCCATCAGTGTTGGGGCAGAGCAGTACTTC	CAISVGAEQYF
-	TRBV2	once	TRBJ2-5	TGTGCCAGCAGTACAGTGAACCAAGAGACCCAGTACTTC	CASSTVNQETQYF
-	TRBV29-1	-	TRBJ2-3	TGCAGCGTAGAGACAGCTACAGATACGCAGTATTTT	CSVETATDTQYF
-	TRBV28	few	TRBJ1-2	TGTGCCAGCAGTATTTCTGACTATGGCTACACCTTC	CASSISDYGYTF
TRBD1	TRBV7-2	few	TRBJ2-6	TGTGCCAGCAGCCCAGGGGGCGGGACATTCCGCTCTGGGGCCAACGTCCTGACTTTC	CASSPGGGTFRSGANVLTF
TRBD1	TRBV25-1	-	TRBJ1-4	TGTGCCAGCAGTGAGGCCGGGACAGGAAATGAAAAACTGTTTTTT	CASSEAGTGNEKLFF
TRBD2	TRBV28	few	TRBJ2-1	TGTGCCAGCACCTCGGGACTAGCGGAAAACAATGAGCAGTTCTTC	CASTSGLAENNEQFF
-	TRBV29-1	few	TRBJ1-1	TGCAGCCCGTGGGTGAACACTGAAGCTTTCTTT	CSPWVNTEAFF
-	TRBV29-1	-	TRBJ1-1	TGCAGCGTTGAAATTCTTAGGACAATGAACACTGAAGCTTTCTTT	CSVEILRTMNTEAFF
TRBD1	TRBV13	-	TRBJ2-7	TGTGCCAGCAGCCTAGACAGGGTGGCCTACGAGCAGTACTTC	CASSLDRVAYEQYF
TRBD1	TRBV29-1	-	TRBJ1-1	TGCAGCGCCAGGGGGAACGAGAACACTGAAGCTTTCTTT	CSARGNENTEAFF
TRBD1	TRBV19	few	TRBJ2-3	TGTGCCTCGACAGGGGACAGGGGCACAGATACGCAGTATTTT	CASTGDRGTDTQYF
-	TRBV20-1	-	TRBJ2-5	TGCAGTGCTTACAAAGAGACCCAGTACTTC	CSAYKETQYF
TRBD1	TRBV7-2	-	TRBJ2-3	TGTGCCAGCAGCAACAGACAGGGAACAGATACGCAGTATTTT	CASSNRQGTDTQYF
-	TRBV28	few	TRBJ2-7	TGTGCCAGCAGTTTTAACTACGAGCAGTACTTC	CASSFNYEQYF
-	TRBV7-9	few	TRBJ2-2	TGTGCCAGCAGCTTAGCCGGGGAGCTGTTTTTT	CASSLAGELFF
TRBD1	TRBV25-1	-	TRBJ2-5	TGTGCCAGCAGTGAATTAGGGGGCACAGAGACCCAGTACTTC	CASSELGGTETQYF
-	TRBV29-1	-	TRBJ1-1	TGCAGCGTCGCAGAGTTCCCCCCTGAAGCTTTCTTT	CSVAEFPPEAFF
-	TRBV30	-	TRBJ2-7	TGTGCCTGGAGGGGTCTTGGTGGGCAGTACTTC	CAWRGLGGQYF
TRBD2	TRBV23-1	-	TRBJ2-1	TGCGCCAGCAGTCATCGGACTAGCAGTGCCTACAATGAGCAGTTCTTC	CASSHRTSSAYNEQFF